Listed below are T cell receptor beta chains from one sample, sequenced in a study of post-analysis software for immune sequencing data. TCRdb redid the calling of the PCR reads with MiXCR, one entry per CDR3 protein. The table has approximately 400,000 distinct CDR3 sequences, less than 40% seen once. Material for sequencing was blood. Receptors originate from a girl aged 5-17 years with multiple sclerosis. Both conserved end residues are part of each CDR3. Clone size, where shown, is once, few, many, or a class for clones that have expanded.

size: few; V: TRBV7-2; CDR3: CASSLVRLNNEQFF
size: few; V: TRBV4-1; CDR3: CASSRLTGVGETQYF
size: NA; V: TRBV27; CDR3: CASSLQGSSYNSPLHF
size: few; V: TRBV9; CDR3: CASSVAARGPSTDTQYF
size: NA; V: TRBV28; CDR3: CASSPWTGPVPDIQYF
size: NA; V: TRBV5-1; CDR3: CASSLRGTGVITDTQYF
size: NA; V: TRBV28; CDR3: CASVGTQGRPKNIQYF
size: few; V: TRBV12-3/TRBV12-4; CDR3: CASSLQWNYGYTF
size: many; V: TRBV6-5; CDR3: CASSYSTGGYEQYF
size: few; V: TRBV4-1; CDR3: CASSQEGGNQPQHF
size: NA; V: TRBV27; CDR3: CASSPIGHEQYF
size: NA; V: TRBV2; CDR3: CASRHRPGLAEGADTQYF
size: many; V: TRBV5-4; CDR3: CASSLSGTGSTGELFF
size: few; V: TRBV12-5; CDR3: CASARSYEQYF
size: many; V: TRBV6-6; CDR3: CASSSELAEQFF
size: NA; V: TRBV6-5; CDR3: CASRPQGTKSGYTF
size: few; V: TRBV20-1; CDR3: CSARDRRTGGSPLHF
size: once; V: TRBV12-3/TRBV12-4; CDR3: CASRRDFSFGELFF
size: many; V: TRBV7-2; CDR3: CASSFRQSYNEQFF
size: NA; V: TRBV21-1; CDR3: CASSKFRALRSYEQYF
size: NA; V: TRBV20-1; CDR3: CSATQIDAAYKQYF
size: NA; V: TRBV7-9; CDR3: CASSLSKYNEQFF
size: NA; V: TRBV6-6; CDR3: CASSKSGDETQYF
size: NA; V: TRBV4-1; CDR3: CASRATGIRQETQYF
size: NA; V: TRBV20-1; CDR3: CSARVSLANYGYTF
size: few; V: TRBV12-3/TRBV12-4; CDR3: CASSSPHGDTQYF
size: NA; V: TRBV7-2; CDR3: CASSDQRHPNTEAFF
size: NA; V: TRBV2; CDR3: CATTRQGSYYMSGANVLTF
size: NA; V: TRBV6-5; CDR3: CASSSPRSGSYNEQFF
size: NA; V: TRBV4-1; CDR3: CASSQKPGTGGRNTEAFF
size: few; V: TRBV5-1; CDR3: CASSPGNPHSSYEQYF
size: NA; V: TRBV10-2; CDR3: CAGYKSGSSYNEQFF
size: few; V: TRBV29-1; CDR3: CSVGGTSFKETQYF
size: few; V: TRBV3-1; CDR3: CASTLASAGVQYF
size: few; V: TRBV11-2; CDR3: CASSPRTGDNEQFF
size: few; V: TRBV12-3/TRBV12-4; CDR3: CASSFSGEYIQYF
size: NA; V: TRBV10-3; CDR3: CAISESRDSQETQYF
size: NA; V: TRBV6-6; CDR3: CASNRNRQETQYF
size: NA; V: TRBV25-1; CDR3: CAAAGEVETQYF
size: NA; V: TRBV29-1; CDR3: CSVEGEQGLNTEAFF
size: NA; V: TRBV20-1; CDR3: CSARDQGALRSEAFF
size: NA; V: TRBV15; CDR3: CATSREYKGEKLFF
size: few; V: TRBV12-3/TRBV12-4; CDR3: CASRQSLDRGDQPQHF